This record covers a single T cell receptor (beta chain). Under the authors' procedure: Reference gene primer amplification gave estimated nucleated cell counts. Sequencing used immunoSEQ multiplex PCR; TCRdb keeps in-frame clones, though not all of them. The D gene and trimming were derived from the DNA, and the V and J assignments and clone size from that table. The profile shows approximately 120,000 clones, roughly four fifths of them singletons. These data belong to a study of blood T cell repertoires in COVID-19. V lost 4 bases and J lost 1, with 20 bases in between. There are 17 residues in the CDR3. Germline V gene data show CDR1 as MDHEN and CDR2 as SYDVKM.

This clonotype was sampled from a human donor in a cohort sampled during active COVID-19. Sequencing input: peripheral blood. The chain joins TRBV28 to TRBJ2-7; possibly TRBD2 for D (5 bases). In DNA form, the CDR3 reads TGTGCCAGCAGTTCTCCAATGACGGAGGAGGTTTCCTACGAGCAGTACTTC. Translating gives CASSSPMTEEVSYEQYF.